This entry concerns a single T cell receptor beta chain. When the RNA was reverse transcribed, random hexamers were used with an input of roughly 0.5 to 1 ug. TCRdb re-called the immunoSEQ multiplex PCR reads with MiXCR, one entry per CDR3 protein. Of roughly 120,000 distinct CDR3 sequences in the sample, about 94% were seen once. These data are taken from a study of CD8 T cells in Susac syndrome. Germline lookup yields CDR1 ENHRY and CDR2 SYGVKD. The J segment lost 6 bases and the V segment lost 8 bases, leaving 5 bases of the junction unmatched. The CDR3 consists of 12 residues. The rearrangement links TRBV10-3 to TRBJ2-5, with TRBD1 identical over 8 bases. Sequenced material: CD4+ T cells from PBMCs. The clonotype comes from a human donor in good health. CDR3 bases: TGTGCCATCCGGACAGGGTCACAGACCCAGTACTTC. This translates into CAIRTGSQTQYF.